The 21 T cell receptor beta chains reported below all come from one sample, sequenced in a study of CD8 T cells in Susac syndrome. Random hexamers were used to reverse transcribe about 0.45 to 1 ug of RNA. TCRdb recomputed calls from the immunoSEQ multiplex PCR reads with MiXCR, one row per CDR3 protein. There are about 120,000 distinct CDR3 sequences in the sample; around 94% occur only once, and approximately 0.2% lies in the top ten. Sequencing was carried out using CD8+ T cells from PBMCs. The receptors shown here come from a human donor with Susac syndrome.

The gene calls are TRBV20-1 and TRBJ2-3; TRBD2 might be the D (5 bases). In germline, CDR1 is DFQATT, CDR2 SNEGSKA (reference sequence). V was trimmed by 3 bases and J by 1 base, leaving 14 bases between them. The CDR3 sequence is 15 residues long. The CDR3 is CSASYLALGTDTQYF. DNA of the CDR3: TGCAGTGCTAGTTACCTAGCCTTGGGCACAGATACGCAGTATTTT.

J is TRBJ2-7 and V is TRBV29-1; 7 bases are shared with TRBD2. The CDR3 length is 17 residues. V lost 2 bases to trimming and J lost 0 bases; unmatched junction nucleotides: 13. Germline V lookup: CDR1 SQVTM, CDR2 ANQGSEA. CDR3 residues: CSVEKGGECPPSYEQYF. CDR3 nucleotide sequence: TGCAGCGTTGAAAAGGGAGGGGAGTGTCCCCCCTCCTACGAGCAGTACTTC.

This chain links TRBV7-9 with TRBJ2-1; TRBD1 aligns across 10 bases. Germline V gene data show CDR1 as SEHNR and CDR2 as FQNEAQ (reference sequence). Germline trimming cut 3 bases from V and 7 bases from J; bases unmatched to any gene: 6. This CDR3 is built from 15 residues. CDR3 nucleotide sequence: TGTGCCAGCAGCTTCCGGGACAGGGGCCGAAATGAGCAGTTCTTC. This translates into CASSFRDRGRNEQFF.

This clonotype was observed once. The chain recombines TRBV7-2 with TRBJ1-4; a weak D match, TRBD1 (6 bases). Germline V gene sequence: CDR1 SGHTA, CDR2 FQGNSA. Trimming shortened V by 4 bases and J by 0 bases, and 15 bases separated the two germline ends. The CDR3 covers 17 residues. CDR3 in DNA: TGTGCCAGCAGCTGGACACGACAGGAACCAACTAATGAAAAACTGTTTTTT. This translates into CASSWTRQEPTNEKLFF.

The V gene is TRBV29-1, the J gene TRBJ1-1; TRBD1 might be the D (6 bases). This CDR3 comprises 13 residues. Germline loops: CDR1 SQVTM, CDR2 ANQGSEA. V was trimmed by 1 base and J by 5 bases, leaving 11 bases between them. CDR3 in DNA: TGCAGCGTTGAAGGGGGGCATAAGACTGAAGCTTTCTTT. Translation gives CSVEGGHKTEAFF.

The chain employs TRBV13 and TRBJ2-1, with D maybe TRBD2 (5 bases). The CDR3 length is 16 residues. Per the germline V gene, CDR1 is PRHDT and CDR2 is FYEKMQ (reference sequence). V lost 0 bases and J 1 base, leaving 10 bases between the germline ends. The CDR3 nucleotides read TGTGCCAGCAGCTTAGGCCGTCGGGGTTCCTACAATGAGCAGTTCTTC. Its translation: CASSLGRRGSYNEQFF.

The V call is TRBV9, the J call TRBJ1-2; no clear D gene. This CDR3 contains 12 residues. Trimming pared 4 bases from V and 6 bases from J, leaving 10 bases between. Germline assignment: CDR1 SGDLS and CDR2 YYNGEE. The CDR3 sequence is CASSTPGDGYTF. CDR3 DNA sequence: TGTGCCAGCAGCACCCCTGGAGATGGCTACACCTTC. Combining the CDR3 with reference TRBV9 and TRBJ1-2 gives the whole variable domain DSGVTQTPKHLITATGQRVTLRCSPRSGDLSVYWYQQSLDQGLQFLIQYYNGEERAKGNILERFSAQQFPDLHSELNLSSLELGDSALYFCASSTPGDGYTFGSGTRLTVV.

This clonotype occurred once. CDR3 DNA sequence: TGTGCCAGCAGTTCCCCGGGGTACGAGCAGTACTTC. Residues: CASSSPGYEQYF. The chain is built from TRBV28 and TRBJ2-7, with D tentatively TRBD2 (5 bases). V lost 4 bases to trimming and J lost 4 bases, with 8 bases between them. The CDR3 has 12 amino acids. Germline-derived CDR1 and CDR2 are MDHEN and SYDVKM.

The V and J genes are TRBV4-1 and TRBJ2-7; D not resolved. This CDR3 has 15 residues. V lost 2 bases to trimming and J lost 6 bases, with 17 bases between them. Germline V lookup: CDR1 MGHRA, CDR2 YSYEKL. The CDR3 loop reads CASSQSETPSREQYF. The CDR3 DNA follows: TGCGCCAGCAGCCAATCTGAAACGCCGTCGCGCGAGCAGTACTTC.

The CDR3 DNA reads TGTGCCAGCAGTTTTACGGGGGGGATTCAAGAGACCCAGTACTTC. Encoded protein: CASSFTGGIQETQYF. The rearrangement uses TRBV28 and TRBJ2-5; 8 bases agree with TRBD2. Trimming cost V 3 bases and J 2 bases; bases outside gene matches: 5. The germline gives CDR1 MDHEN, CDR2 SYDVKM. This CDR3 is 15 amino acids long.

The rearrangement links TRBV27 to TRBJ1-2, with 11 bases matching TRBD1. This CDR3 is 15 amino acids long. The junction had 3 bases not matched to a gene; V was cut back by 2 bases and J by 4 bases. Per germline, CDR1 MNHEY and CDR2 SMNVEV (reference sequence). The CDR3 region is CASSLGQGAAYGYTF. The CDR3 DNA follows: TGTGCCAGCAGTTTAGGACAGGGGGCTGCCTATGGCTACACCTTC.

The J gene is TRBJ1-2, the V gene TRBV28; D ambiguous. The length of the CDR3 is 15 residues. V was pared by 4 bases and J by 8 bases, with 20 bases between. Germline loops: CDR1 MDHEN, CDR2 SYDVKM. The CDR3 region has the DNA TGTGCCAGCAGTTCAGTGGAACCGTCCGCTGGAGGCTACACCTTC. Translating it yields CASSSVEPSAGGYTF.

The chain joins TRBV28 to TRBJ1-1; tentative D call: TRBD1 (5 bases). The CDR3 runs 15 residues. Trimming shortened V by 3 bases and J by 4 bases, and 15 bases separated the two germline ends. CDR1 and CDR2 (germline): MDHEN, SYDVKM. CDR3 residues: CASSFYLQGGTEAFF. In DNA form, the CDR3 reads TGTGCCAGCAGTTTTTACCTCCAGGGAGGCACTGAAGCTTTCTTT.

The genes are TRBV7-2 and TRBJ2-4; D unclear. V lost 3 bases to trimming and J lost 8 bases, with 5 bases between them. The CDR3 runs 11 residues. Germline lookup yields CDR1 SGHTA and CDR2 FQGNSA. Here the CDR3 DNA reads TGTGCCAGCAGCTTGTCGTACATTCAGTACTTC. Protein product: CASSLSYIQYF.

The chain recombines TRBV20-1 with TRBJ2-2; 11 bases agree with TRBD1. Trimming took 0 bases from V and 3 from J; bases not matched to a gene: 3. Germline V CDR1 and CDR2: DFQATT, SNEGSKA (reference sequence). The CDR3 runs to 16 residues. The CDR3 protein is CSARDPGQGDTGELFF. The CDR3 region has the DNA TGCAGTGCTAGAGATCCGGGACAGGGGGACACCGGGGAGCTGTTTTTT.

The V gene is TRBV4-1, the J gene TRBJ2-1, with 10 bases that match TRBD2. The CDR3 length is 15 residues. Losses at the gene ends were 1 base for V and 4 bases for J; bases not matched to a gene: 1. Germline V gene sequence: CDR1 MGHRA, CDR2 YSYEKL. This CDR3 is CASSQVLAGYNEQFF. CDR3 nucleotide sequence: TGCGCCAGCAGCCAAGTACTAGCGGGATACAATGAGCAGTTCTTC.

V usage is TRBV12-3 or TRBV12-4 and J usage is TRBJ1-4, with D maybe TRBD1 (5 bases). This CDR3 spans 17 amino acids. V was pared by 6 bases and J by 0 bases, with 17 bases between. The CDR3 loop reads CASSPWGGSATNEKLFF. CDR3 nucleotides: TGTGCCAGCAGCCCTTGGGGGGGGAGTGCAACTAATGAAAAACTGTTTTTT.

This chain uses TRBV13 with TRBJ2-1, with D perhaps being TRBD1 or TRBD2 (5 bases each). Germline V CDR1 and CDR2: PRHDT, FYEKMQ (reference sequence). V was trimmed by 4 bases and J by 0 bases, leaving 10 bases between them. The CDR3 totals 15 residues. In nucleotides, the CDR3 is TGTGCCAGCAGCTCGCAGGGACCCTCCTACAATGAGCAGTTCTTC. Translation gives CASSSQGPSYNEQFF.

The chain combines TRBV3-1 with TRBJ2-7; perhaps TRBD1 as D (5 bases). V lost 0 bases and J 3 bases, leaving 12 bases between the germline ends. Germline-derived CDR1 and CDR2 are LGHDT and YNNKEL (reference sequence). The length of the CDR3 is 15 residues. CDR3 sequence: CASSQEWGQNYEQYF. The CDR3 DNA follows: TGTGCCAGCAGCCAAGAGTGGGGCCAGAACTACGAGCAGTACTTC.

This chain links TRBV18 with TRBJ2-1; 9 bases map to TRBD2. Trimming took 2 bases from V and 8 from J; bases not matched to a gene: 4. The CDR3 spans 14 residues. In germline, CDR1 is KGHSH, CDR2 LQKENI. CDR3 DNA: TGTGCCAGCTCACCAGGGACTAGCAGGCATGAGCAGTTCTTC. Its protein is CASSPGTSRHEQFF.

The sample holds one count of this clonotype. The DNA of the CDR3 is TGTGCCAGCAGCCTTCCGGGACAGCCCTACAATGAGCAGTTCTTC. Residues: CASSLPGQPYNEQFF. The V gene is TRBV3-1, the J gene TRBJ2-1; the match to TRBD1 covers 7 bases. V shed 4 bases and J 2 bases; nucleotides not matched to a gene: 5. Germline V gene data show CDR1 as LGHDT and CDR2 as YNNKEL (reference sequence). The CDR3 runs 15 residues.